Below are 24 T cell receptor beta chains sequenced from a single sample in a study of blood T cell repertoires in COVID-19. TCRdb's table, derived via immunoSEQ multiplex PCR, lists solely in-frame clones and lacks some. The repertoire has about 380,000 clones, 89% of them found once; the top ten carry roughly 1.2%. Sequenced: peripheral blood. All receptors derive from a man aged 35-49 years with acute or convalescent COVID-19.

The chain joins TRBV6-5 to TRBJ1-2, with D perhaps TRBD1 (5 bases). V lost 6 bases, J lost 8 bases, and 22 bases lay in between. The CDR3 covers 15 residues. Germline V gives CDR1 MNHEY, CDR2 SVGAGI. As DNA, the CDR3 is TGTGCCAGCAGCTTGCGGGGAGGGGAGAGTGGGGGCTACACCTTC. Protein: CASSLRGGESGGYTF.

The chain carries TRBV27 and TRBJ2-2; no firm D call. The CDR3 is 18 amino acids. Germline V CDR1 and CDR2: MNHEY, SMNVEV (reference sequence). Between the trimmed V and J ends, which lost 8 bases and 2 bases, there was a span of 24 bases. The CDR3 reads CASSNTWAGSLNTGELFF. Written as DNA, the CDR3 is TGTGCCAGCTCGAATACGTGGGCCGGCAGCTTAAACACCGGGGAGCTGTTTTTT.

In its sample, this clone was seen a few times. The rearrangement joins TRBV30 to TRBJ1-4; D gene ambiguous. The germline CDR1 and CDR2 sequences are GTSNPN and SVGIG (reference sequence). Trimming stripped 3 bases from V and 7 bases from J, with 15 bases between. CDR3 size: 14 residues. This chain's CDR3 is CAWRGSADSEKLFF. CDR3 bases: TGTGCCTGGAGAGGCTCGGCGGATTCTGAAAAACTGTTTTTT. The whole variable domain, remainder taken from reference TRBV30 and TRBJ1-4, is SQTIHQWPATLVQPVGSPLSLECTVEGTSNPNLYWYRQAAGRGLQLLFYSVGIGQISSEVPQNLSASRPQDRQFILSSKKLLLSDSGFYLCAWRGSADSEKLFFGSGTQLSVL.

This clone has just a few counts. The chain recombines TRBV7-2 with TRBJ1-2, with a possible D match to TRBD1 (5 bases). CDR3 length: 14 residues. Trimming cost V 1 base and J 5 bases, with 11 bases left between them. Per germline, CDR1 SGHTA and CDR2 FQGNSA. The CDR3 DNA reads as TGTGCCAGCAGCTTAGTGGACGGACAATATGGCTACACCTTC. Residues: CASSLVDGQYGYTF.

This chain links TRBV6-4 with TRBJ2-2; D possibly corresponds to TRBD1 (5 bases). CDR3 size: 14 residues. The germline V gene has CDR1 MRHNA and CDR2 SNTAGT. V gave up 7 bases and J gave up 1 base, with 10 bases separating them. The CDR3 DNA reads as TGTGCCAGCAAGAGGACACGGAACACCGGGGAGCTGTTTTTT. Translation gives CASKRTRNTGELFF.

The chain combines TRBV30 with TRBJ2-7; 7 bases agree with TRBD1. The germline CDR1 and CDR2 sequences are GTSNPN and SVGIG (reference sequence). This CDR3 is 18 amino acids long. J was trimmed by 1 base and V by 5 bases; bases with no gene match: 20. The CDR3 DNA sequence: TGTGCCTGGGACCTGCTTAGGACAGGACAAGGAAATTCCTACGAGCAGTACTTC. Amino acids: CAWDLLRTGQGNSYEQYF.

V and J are TRBV18 and TRBJ1-1; D remains unclear. V lost 1 base and J 0 bases, leaving 9 bases between the germline ends. The CDR3 consists of 15 residues. Germline-derived CDR1 and CDR2 are KGHSH and LQKENI. This chain's CDR3 is CASSPLAGLNTEAFF. The CDR3 DNA follows: TGTGCCAGCTCACCACTGGCAGGCTTGAACACTGAAGCTTTCTTT.

The chain joins TRBV28 to TRBJ1-2; TRBD1 aligns across 8 bases. Germline CDR1 reads MDHEN; CDR2 reads SYDVKM. CDR3 length: 15 amino acids. J gave up 8 bases and V 4 bases, and 12 bases lay outside the gene matches. The CDR3 loop is CASSSPAQGAGGYTF. CDR3 coding DNA: TGTGCCAGCAGTTCCCCGGCCCAGGGGGCAGGGGGCTACACCTTC.

This chain links TRBV27 with TRBJ1-5; no clear D gene. V was clipped by 4 bases and J by 3 bases, with 19 bases between them. Germline V gene sequence: CDR1 MNHEY, CDR2 SMNVEV (reference sequence). This CDR3 has 17 amino acids. The CDR3, as DNA: TGTGCCAGCAGTTCACGGATGGAGGGCATTAACAATCAGCCCCAGCATTTT. Protein product: CASSSRMEGINNQPQHF.

The J gene is TRBJ1-5, the V gene TRBV4-1, with 8 nucleotides matching TRBD1. V shed 4 bases and J 1 base; nucleotides not matched to a gene: 6. The CDR3 is made up of 16 amino acids. CDR1 and CDR2 from the germline V gene are MGHRA and YSYEKL. The CDR3 nucleotides are TGCGCCAGCAGCCCTTCAGGGGGCTCCAGCAATCAGCCCCAGCATTTT. Its translation: CASSPSGGSSNQPQHF.

The rearrangement joins TRBV7-9 to TRBJ1-5; 11 bases agree with TRBD1. The CDR3 loop spans 18 amino acids. V was pared by 4 bases and J by 7 bases, with 15 bases of the junction left unmatched. Looked up from germline, CDR1 is SEHNR and CDR2 is FQNEAQ (reference sequence). The CDR3: CASSSGHYADRGQQPQHF. In DNA, the CDR3 is TGTGCCAGCAGCTCCGGTCATTACGCGGACAGGGGGCAACAGCCCCAGCATTTT.

The chain links TRBV30 to TRBJ2-7; TRBD1 is a possible D gene (5 bases). This CDR3 has 14 residues. Germline assignment: CDR1 GTSNPN and CDR2 SVGIG (reference sequence). The germline V and J ends were trimmed by 2 bases and 5 bases, with 16 bases remaining between them. The CDR3 spells CAWSQGLDTNEQYF. CDR3 in DNA: TGTGCCTGGAGTCAGGGTTTGGACACTAACGAGCAGTACTTC.

The chain couples TRBV11-2 to TRBJ2-3; possibly TRBD2 for D (5 bases). This CDR3 is built from 14 residues. CDR1 and CDR2 from the germline V gene are SGHAT and FQNNGV. Trimming pared 0 bases from V and 2 bases from J, leaving 6 bases between. CDR3 nucleotides: TGTGCCAGCAGCTTAGACGACTACACAGATACGCAGTATTTT. Amino acid sequence: CASSLDDYTDTQYF.

This clone was picked up one time. The chain employs TRBV18 and TRBJ2-7, with 9 bases that match TRBD2. With V trimmed by 2 bases and J by 6 bases, 8 bases remained unmatched. CDR1 is KGHSH, CDR2 LQKENI, per germline. The CDR3 loop spans 15 amino acids. The CDR3 DNA is TGTGCCAGCTCACCAGGAAGTAGCGGGAGAGCCGAGCAGTACTTC. Its protein product is CASSPGSSGRAEQYF. Variable domain in full (rest from reference TRBV18 and TRBJ2-7): NAGVMQNPRHLVRRRGQEARLRCSPMKGHSHVYWYRQLPEEGLKFMVYLQKENIIDESGMPKERFSAEFPKEGPSILRIQQVVRGDSAAYFCASSPGSSGRAEQYFGPGTRLTVT.

The chain uses TRBV6-5 and TRBJ2-1, with D possibly matching TRBD2 (5 bases). V lost 2 bases, J lost 8 bases, and 13 bases lay in between. Germline loops: CDR1 MNHEY, CDR2 SVGAGI. The CDR3 has 14 residues. CDR3 in amino acids: CASSYVLELHEQFF. CDR3 DNA: TGTGCCAGCAGTTACGTACTAGAGCTCCATGAGCAGTTCTTC.

V and J are TRBV7-4 and TRBJ2-7; TRBD2 matches at 9 bases. The CDR3 loop spans 17 amino acids. The V gene end was trimmed by 1 base and the J gene end by 3 bases; junction bases not matched to a gene: 10. Germline values: CDR1 SGHVT, CDR2 SQSDAQ. The CDR3 here is CASSLDYSGRTCYEQYF. CDR3 bases: TGTGCCAGCAGCTTAGATTACAGCGGGAGGACTTGCTACGAGCAGTACTTC.

The rearrangement links TRBV28 to TRBJ2-2; perhaps TRBD1 as D (6 bases). The CDR3 is 14 amino acids. Trimming pared 6 bases from V and 6 bases from J, leaving 14 bases between. Germline CDR1 reads MDHEN; CDR2 reads SYDVKM. The CDR3 protein is CASSQTGLAGELFF. CDR3 in DNA: TGTGCCAGCAGCCAAACAGGGCTTGCCGGGGAGCTGTTTTTT. Supplemented by reference TRBV28 and TRBJ2-2, the full variable domain reads DVKVTQSSRYLVKRTGEKVFLECVQDMDHENMFWYRQDPGLGLRLIYFSYDVKMKEKGDIPEGYSVSREKKERFSLILESASTNQTSMYLCASSQTGLAGELFFGEGSRLTVL.

The chain joins TRBV11-2 to TRBJ2-1; 10 bases align to TRBD2. CDR1 and CDR2 (germline): SGHAT, FQNNGV. V gave up 4 bases and J gave up 10 bases; unmatched junction bases: 7. This CDR3 is 14 amino acids long. The CDR3 spells CASSSAGGPQEQFF. DNA of the CDR3: TGTGCCAGCAGCTCAGCGGGAGGGCCACAAGAGCAGTTCTTC. The entire variable domain, with the rest obtained from reference TRBV11-2 and TRBJ2-1, is as follows: EAGVAQSPRYKIIEKRQSVAFWCNPISGHATLYWYQQILGQGPKLLIQFQNNGVVDDSQLPKDRFSAERLKGVDSTLKIQPAKLEDSAVYLCASSSAGGPQEQFFGPGTRLTVL.

This clone was detected once. The chain links TRBV27 to TRBJ1-6; TRBD1 aligns across 10 bases. The V gene's germline CDR1 is MNHEY and CDR2 SMNVEV (reference sequence). The CDR3 extends over 20 amino acids. V was pared by 6 bases and J by 1 base, with 15 bases of the junction left unmatched. The CDR3 is CASRQVGTGAKGSYNSPLHF. The CDR3 DNA sequence: TGTGCCAGCAGACAAGTGGGGACAGGGGCTAAAGGATCCTATAATTCACCCCTCCACTTT.

This chain links TRBV7-9 with TRBJ1-2; weak D call: TRBD1 (6 bases). The CDR3 sequence is 14 residues long. Per germline, CDR1 SEHNR and CDR2 FQNEAQ (reference sequence). Trimming took 7 bases from V and 2 from J, leaving 14 bases between them. CDR3 amino acids: CASTRTEPNYGYTF. Here the CDR3 DNA reads TGTGCCAGCACCCGGACAGAACCCAACTATGGCTACACCTTC.

The chain combines TRBV6-5 with TRBJ2-7, with 7 bases lining up with TRBD2. Germline CDR1 MNHEY, CDR2 SVGAGI. J was trimmed by 0 bases and V by 7 bases; bases with no gene match: 6. CDR3 length: 14 amino acids. The CDR3 bases are TGTGCCAGCATCTCTAGCGGCAGCTCCTACGAGCAGTACTTC. Its translation is CASISSGSSYEQYF.

The chain is built from TRBV7-9 and TRBJ2-3, with a possible D match to TRBD1 (5 bases). Trimming removed 4 bases at V and 2 bases at J, with 19 bases between. The germline V gene has CDR1 SEHNR and CDR2 FQNEAQ (reference sequence). This CDR3 has 17 amino acids. CDR3 nucleotide sequence: TGTGCCAGCAGCTCCCGCTGGGGCCCCGCGGCCACAGATACGCAGTATTTT. Translating it yields CASSSRWGPAATDTQYF.

The gene calls are TRBV6-2 or TRBV6-3 and TRBJ1-4, with 9 bases aligning to TRBD1. Unmatched junction bases numbered 9, after V lost 5 bases and J lost 8 bases. The CDR3 extends over 15 amino acids. Germline V CDR1 and CDR2: MNHEY, SVGEGT. CDR3 DNA sequence: TGTGCCAGCAGTCCGGGGACAGGGAGAGGCGAAAAACTGTTTTTT. Protein: CASSPGTGRGEKLFF.

J is TRBJ1-2 and V is TRBV28; TRBD1 agrees at 9 bases. This CDR3 comprises 15 residues. Germline V gene sequence: CDR1 MDHEN, CDR2 SYDVKM. V gave up 8 bases and J gave up 6 bases; unmatched junction bases: 13. The CDR3 here is CASDPYIGQGNGYTF. CDR3 bases: TGTGCCAGCGACCCTTATATCGGACAGGGGAATGGCTACACCTTC.